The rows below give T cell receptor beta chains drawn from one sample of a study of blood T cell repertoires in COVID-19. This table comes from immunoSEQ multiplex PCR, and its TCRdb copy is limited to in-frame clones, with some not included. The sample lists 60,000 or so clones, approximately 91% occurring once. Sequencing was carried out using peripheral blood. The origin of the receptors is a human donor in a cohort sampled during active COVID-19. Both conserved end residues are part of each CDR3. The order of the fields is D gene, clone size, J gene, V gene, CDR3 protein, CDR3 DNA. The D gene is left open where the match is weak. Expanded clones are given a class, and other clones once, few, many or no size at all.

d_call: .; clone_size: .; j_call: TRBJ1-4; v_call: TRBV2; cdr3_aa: CASRQRQKPVEKLFF; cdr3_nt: TGTGCCAGCCGTCAAAGACAGAAACCCGTAGAAAAACTGTTTTTT
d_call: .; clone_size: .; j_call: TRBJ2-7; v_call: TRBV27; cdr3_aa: CASSLGPEGYEQYF; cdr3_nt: TGTGCCAGCAGTTTAGGGCCTGAGGGATACGAGCAGTACTTC
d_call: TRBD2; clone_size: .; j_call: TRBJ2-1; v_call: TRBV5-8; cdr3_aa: CATPRQRVREGYNEQFF; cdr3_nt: TGTGCCACCCCGCGACAAAGGGTACGGGAGGGATACAATGAGCAGTTCTTC
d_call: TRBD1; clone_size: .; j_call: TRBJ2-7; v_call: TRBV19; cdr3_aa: CASSMGRQGADEQYF; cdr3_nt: TGTGCCAGTAGTATGGGGAGGCAGGGGGCCGACGAGCAGTACTTC
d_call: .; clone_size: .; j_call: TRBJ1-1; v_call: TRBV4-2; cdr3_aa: CASSQPGRGEDTEAFF; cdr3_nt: TGTGCCAGCAGCCAACCTGGGAGAGGGGAGGACACTGAAGCTTTCTTT
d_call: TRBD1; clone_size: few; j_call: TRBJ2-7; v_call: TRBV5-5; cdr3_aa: CASSLGGQGEQYF; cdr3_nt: TGTGCCAGCAGCTTGGGAGGACAGGGCGAGCAGTACTTC
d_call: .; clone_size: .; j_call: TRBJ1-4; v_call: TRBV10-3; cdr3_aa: CAISEGLGGEKLFF; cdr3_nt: TGTGCCATCAGTGAAGGTTTAGGAGGGGAAAAACTGTTTTTT
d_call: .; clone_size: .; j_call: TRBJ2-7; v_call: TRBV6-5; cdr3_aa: CASRAATYEQYF; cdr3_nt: TGTGCCAGCAGGGCGGCGACCTACGAGCAGTACTTC
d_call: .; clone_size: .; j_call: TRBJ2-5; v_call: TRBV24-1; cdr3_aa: CATSSEEETQYF; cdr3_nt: TGTGCCACCAGTAGCGAAGAAGAGACCCAGTACTTC
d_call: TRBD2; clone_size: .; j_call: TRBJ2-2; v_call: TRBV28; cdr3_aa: CASVGVSSVPGGYTGELFF; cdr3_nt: TGTGCCAGCGTTGGCGTATCTAGTGTTCCGGGAGGCTACACCGGGGAGCTGTTTTTT
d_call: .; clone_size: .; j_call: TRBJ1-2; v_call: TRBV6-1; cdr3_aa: CASSELMTGAGYGYTF; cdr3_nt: TGTGCCAGCAGTGAATTAATGACAGGAGCGGGATATGGCTACACCTTC
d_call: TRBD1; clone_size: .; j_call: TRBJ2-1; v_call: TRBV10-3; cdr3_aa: CAISGDSSYNEQFF; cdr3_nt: TGTGCCATCAGCGGGGACAGCTCCTACAATGAGCAGTTCTTC
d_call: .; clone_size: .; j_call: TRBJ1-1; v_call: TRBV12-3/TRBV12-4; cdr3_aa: CASSRGGITEAFF; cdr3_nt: TGTGCCAGCAGTCGCGGAGGTATAACTGAAGCTTTCTTT
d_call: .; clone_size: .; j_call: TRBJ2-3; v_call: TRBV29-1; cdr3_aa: CSVVTGGGTDTQYF; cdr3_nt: TGCAGCGTTGTGACCGGCGGCGGCACAGATACGCAGTATTTT
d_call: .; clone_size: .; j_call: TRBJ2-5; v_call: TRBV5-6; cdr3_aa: CASSRRGWSETQYF; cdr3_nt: TGTGCCAGCAGTCGGAGGGGATGGTCGGAGACCCAGTACTTC
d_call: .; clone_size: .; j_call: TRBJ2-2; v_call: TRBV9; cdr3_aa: CASSVGGVPGWELFF; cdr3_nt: TGTGCCAGCAGCGTAGGGGGAGTGCCCGGGTGGGAGCTGTTTTTT
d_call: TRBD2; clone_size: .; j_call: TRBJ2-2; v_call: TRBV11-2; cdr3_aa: CASSLEMAAAGGRSGELFF; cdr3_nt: TGTGCCAGCAGCTTAGAAATGGCGGCGGCGGGAGGGAGGTCCGGGGAGCTGTTTTTT
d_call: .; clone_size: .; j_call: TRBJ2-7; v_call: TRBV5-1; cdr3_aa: CASSGGVGHTNSYEQYF; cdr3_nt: TGCGCCAGCAGCGGTGGGGTAGGACATACAAACTCCTACGAGCAGTACTTC
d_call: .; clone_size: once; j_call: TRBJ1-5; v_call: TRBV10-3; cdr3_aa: CAISAAGGNQPQHF; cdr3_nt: TGTGCCATCAGTGCGGCAGGGGGCAATCAGCCCCAGCATTTT
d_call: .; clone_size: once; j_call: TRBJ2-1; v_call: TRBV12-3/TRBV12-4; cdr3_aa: CASSVTVYEQFF; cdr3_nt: TGTGCCAGCAGTGTCACGGTCTATGAGCAGTTCTTC
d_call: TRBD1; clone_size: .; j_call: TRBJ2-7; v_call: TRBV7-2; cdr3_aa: CASSLAGTGQREQYF; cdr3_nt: TGTGCCAGCAGCTTAGCGGGGACAGGGCAACGGGAGCAGTACTTC
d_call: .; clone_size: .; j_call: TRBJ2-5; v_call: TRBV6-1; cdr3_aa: CASSERVQGYKETQYF; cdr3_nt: TGTGCCAGCAGTGAACGCGTGCAGGGGTACAAGGAGACCCAGTACTTC
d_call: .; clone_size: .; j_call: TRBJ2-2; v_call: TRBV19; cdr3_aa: CASSIGALRNTGELFF; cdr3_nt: TGTGCCAGTAGTATAGGGGCGCTACGGAACACCGGGGAGCTGTTTTTT
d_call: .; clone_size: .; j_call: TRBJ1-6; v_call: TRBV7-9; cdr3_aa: CASSLGPSGNPLHF; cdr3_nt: TGTGCCAGCAGCTTAGGCCCCTCGGGGAATCCCCTCCACTTT
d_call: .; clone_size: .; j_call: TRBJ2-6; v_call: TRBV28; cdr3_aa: CASSYRDSPGANVLTF; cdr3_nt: TGTGCCAGCAGTTACAGGGATTCACCTGGGGCCAACGTCCTGACTTTC
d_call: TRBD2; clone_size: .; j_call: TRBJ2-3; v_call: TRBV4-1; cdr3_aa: CASSQGQEGLAGAQEERYF; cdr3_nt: TGCGCCAGCAGCCAAGGTCAGGAGGGACTAGCGGGAGCCCAGGAGGAACGGTATTTT
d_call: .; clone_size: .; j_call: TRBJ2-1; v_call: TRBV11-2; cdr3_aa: CASSTQGYGSNEQFF; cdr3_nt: TGTGCCAGCAGCACGCAGGGGTATGGGAGCAATGAGCAGTTCTTC
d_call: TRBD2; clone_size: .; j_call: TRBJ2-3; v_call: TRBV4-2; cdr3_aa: CASSQPLVSGRRTDTQYF; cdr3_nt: TGTGCCAGCAGCCAACCCCTGGTTAGCGGGAGGCGCACAGATACGCAGTATTTT
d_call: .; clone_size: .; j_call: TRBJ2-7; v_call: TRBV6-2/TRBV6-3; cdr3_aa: CASSQLEDEQYF; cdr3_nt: TGTGCCAGCAGTCAACTAGAGGACGAGCAGTACTTC
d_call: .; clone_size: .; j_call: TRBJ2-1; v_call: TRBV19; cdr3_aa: CASSIGGIEQFF; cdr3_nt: TGTGCCAGTAGTATAGGAGGGATTGAGCAGTTCTTC
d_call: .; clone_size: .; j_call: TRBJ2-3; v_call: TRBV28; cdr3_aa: CASSGAYLTDTQYF; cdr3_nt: TGTGCCAGCAGTGGGGCTTACCTCACAGATACGCAGTATTTT
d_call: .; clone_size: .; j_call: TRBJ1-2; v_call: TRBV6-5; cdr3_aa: CASSLVSGGAAGYTF; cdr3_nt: TGTGCCAGCAGTTTAGTCTCCGGGGGGGCCGCTGGCTACACCTTC
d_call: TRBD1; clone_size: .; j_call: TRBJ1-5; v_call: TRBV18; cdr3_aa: CASSEDRGSNQPQHF; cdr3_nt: TGTGCCAGCTCAGAGGACAGGGGAAGCAATCAGCCCCAGCATTTT
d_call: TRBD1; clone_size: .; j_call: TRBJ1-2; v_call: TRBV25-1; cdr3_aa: CASSESRGRVYGYTF; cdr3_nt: TGTGCCAGCAGTGAATCCAGGGGGCGGGTCTATGGCTACACCTTC
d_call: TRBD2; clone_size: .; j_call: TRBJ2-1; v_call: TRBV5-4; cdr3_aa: CASSFSGGSYNEQFF; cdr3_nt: TGTGCCAGCAGCTTTAGCGGGGGCTCCTACAATGAGCAGTTCTTC
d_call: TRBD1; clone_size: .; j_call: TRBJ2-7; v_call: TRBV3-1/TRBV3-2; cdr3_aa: CASSQVLGTVKEEQYF; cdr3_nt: TGTGCCAGCAGCCAAGTCTTGGGGACAGTGAAAGAAGAGCAGTACTTC
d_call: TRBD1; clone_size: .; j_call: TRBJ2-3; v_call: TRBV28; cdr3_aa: CASSPGQVLRVRTDTQYF; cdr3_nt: TGTGCCAGCAGTCCCGGACAGGTTCTGAGGGTTCGCACAGATACGCAGTATTTT
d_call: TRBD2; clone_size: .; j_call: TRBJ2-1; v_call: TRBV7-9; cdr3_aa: CASSPRGGPYNEQFF; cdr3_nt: TGTGCCAGCAGCCCCCGGGGGGGGCCCTACAATGAGCAGTTCTTC
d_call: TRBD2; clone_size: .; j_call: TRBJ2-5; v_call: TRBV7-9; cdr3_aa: CASRRGTSGRVETQYF; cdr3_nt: TGTGCCAGCAGACGCGGGACTAGCGGGAGGGTAGAGACCCAGTACTTC
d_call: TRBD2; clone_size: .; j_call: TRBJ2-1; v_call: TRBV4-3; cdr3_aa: CASSQDPLAGAGYNEQFF; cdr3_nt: TGCGCCAGCAGCCAAGACCCTTTAGCGGGAGCAGGCTACAATGAGCAGTTCTTC
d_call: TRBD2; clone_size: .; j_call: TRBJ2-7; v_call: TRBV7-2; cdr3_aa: CASSPHSGRASYEQYF; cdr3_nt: TGTGCCAGCAGCCCACATAGCGGGAGGGCCTCGTACGAGCAGTACTTC
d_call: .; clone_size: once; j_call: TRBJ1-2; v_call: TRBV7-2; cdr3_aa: CASSPPQRQSYGYTF; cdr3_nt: TGTGCCAGCAGCCCCCCCCAGCGACAGTCCTATGGCTACACCTTC
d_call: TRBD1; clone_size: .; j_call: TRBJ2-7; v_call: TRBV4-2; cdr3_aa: CASSQRTGSYEQYF; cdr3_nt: TGTGCCAGCAGCCAGCGGACAGGGTCCTACGAGCAGTACTTC
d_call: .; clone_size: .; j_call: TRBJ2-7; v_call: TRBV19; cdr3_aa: CASSTIHSFRVQYEQYF; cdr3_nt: TGTGCCAGTAGTACAATTCATTCATTCCGGGTGCAATACGAGCAGTACTTC
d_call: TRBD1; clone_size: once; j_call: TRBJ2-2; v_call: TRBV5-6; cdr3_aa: CASSLLGQGNTGELFF; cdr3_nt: TGTGCCAGCAGCTTGCTAGGACAGGGGAACACCGGGGAGCTGTTTTTT
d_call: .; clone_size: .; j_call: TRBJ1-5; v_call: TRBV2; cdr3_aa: CASYRDSNQPQHF; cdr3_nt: TGTGCCAGTTACAGGGATAGCAATCAGCCCCAGCATTTT
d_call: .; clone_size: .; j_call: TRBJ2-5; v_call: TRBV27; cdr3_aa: CASSPRLVAQETQYF; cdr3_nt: TGTGCCAGCAGTCCACGACTAGTCGCCCAAGAGACCCAGTACTTC
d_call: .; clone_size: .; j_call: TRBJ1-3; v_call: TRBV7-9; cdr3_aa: CASEPRLSGNTIYF; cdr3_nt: TGTGCCAGTGAACCCAGACTCTCTGGAAACACCATATATTTT
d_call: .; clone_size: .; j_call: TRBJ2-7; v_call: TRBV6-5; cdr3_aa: CASSSLYEQYF; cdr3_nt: TGTGCCAGCAGTTCACTATACGAGCAGTACTTC
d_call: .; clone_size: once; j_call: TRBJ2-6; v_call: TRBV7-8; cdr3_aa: CASSPREVSSGANVLTF; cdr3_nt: TGTGCCAGCAGCCCAAGAGAGGTAAGCTCTGGGGCCAACGTCCTGACTTTC
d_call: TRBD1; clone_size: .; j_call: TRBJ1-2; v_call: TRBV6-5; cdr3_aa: CASSKPGGQGSGYTF; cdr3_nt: TGTGCCAGCAGTAAGCCCGGGGGACAGGGTTCTGGCTACACCTTC